This T cell receptor (beta chain) was sequenced for a study of blood T cell repertoires in COVID-19. There are 16 residues in the CDR3. Unmatched junction bases numbered 10, after V lost 3 bases and J lost 6 bases. CDR1 and CDR2 (germline): KGHSH, LQKENI. The data were produced by immunoSEQ multiplex PCR, yet TCRdb's version contains in-frame clones alone and is incomplete. The sample shows around 130,000 clones, more than 80% of them seen only once. Sequenced input: peripheral blood. The rearrangement links TRBV18 to TRBJ1-2, with 10 bases aligning to TRBD1. The sequence derives from a man aged 70 or older with active or convalescent COVID-19. This chain's CDR3 is CASSPGQGGLGHGYTF. CDR3 nucleotides: TGTGCCAGCTCACCCGGACAGGGGGGTCTGGGCCATGGCTACACCTTC.